The present T cell receptor beta chain was sequenced within a study of blood T cell repertoires in COVID-19 (TCRdb year 2020). About the study as a whole: Samples from collaborators originated in the United States, Italy and Spain and spanned both the acute and convalescent phases of COVID-19. The prospective study material was composed of cDNA or gDNA derived from T cells, B-cell-depleted T cells, or PBMCs. Subjects who had been exposed to COVID-19, were actively infected with it, or had recovered from it provided the deeply sampled blood TCRbeta repertoires that made up the dataset. The repertoires were released in a freely available public database meant as a resource for research on the immune response to SARS-CoV-2. Samples came from the ongoing ImmuneRACE study (first 160 participants) plus 1,254 subjects from 6 global collaborators. Sample metadata almost always included a de-identified subject ID, COVID-19 status, age in years and sex. HLA class I and class II types, where available, came from metadata supplied by the sample provider rather than from assay-based typing.

As to this clone: Its binding antigen is unknown. No base quality information exists; no much larger clone differs at one position.

The collaborating institutions used their own protocols to collect whole blood in K2EDTA tubes. For TCRbeta analysis, collaborator samples were shipped as frozen whole blood, as isolated PBMCs, or as DNA extracted from either sample type. What the study reported, not specific to this receptor: How much clinical and demographic metadata was included differed by source and by participant, and the metadata was provided uncurated.

From a lookup of the germline V gene, CDR1 and CDR2 are MDHEN and SYDVKM. Unmatched junction bases come to 6, with V trimmed by 5 bases and J by 4 bases. The CDR3 covers 15 residues, taking in both the cysteine and the phenylalanine. The CDR3 DNA has 45 bases and is translated from base 1. TCRbeta CDR3 regions were amplified from genomic DNA using the immunoSEQ Assay, a bias-controlled multiplex PCR. From the authors' description of their analysis: The number of nucleated cells in each sample was estimated by amplification of reference gene primers within the assay. To quantify the absolute abundance of each unique TCRbeta CDR3 rearrangement, sequence reads were collapsed and filtered. Productive Simpson clonality was computed per sample as the square root of Simpson's diversity index over productive rearrangements. The immuneACCESS repertoire file appears here via TCRdb, limited to in-frame rearrangements. These files lack a portion of the clones; in checked studies, under half of the deficit traces to unresolved V genes, and the cause of the others is not known. V, J and clone size were drawn from that table, and D and trimming were deduced from the DNA. The sample data list some 260,000 clones, and 82% of these were observed just once. Less than 4% of the sample lies in the top ten.

The sequence derives from a woman aged 18-29 years with acute or convalescent COVID-19. The sample taken for sequencing was peripheral blood. The chain is assembled from TRBV28 and TRBJ2-3, with TRBD2 identical over 10 junction bases. In nucleotides, the sequence is TGTGCCAGCAGTAACCTAGCGGGAGTTTCAGATACGCAGTATTTT. This yields the protein CASSNLAGVSDTQYF.